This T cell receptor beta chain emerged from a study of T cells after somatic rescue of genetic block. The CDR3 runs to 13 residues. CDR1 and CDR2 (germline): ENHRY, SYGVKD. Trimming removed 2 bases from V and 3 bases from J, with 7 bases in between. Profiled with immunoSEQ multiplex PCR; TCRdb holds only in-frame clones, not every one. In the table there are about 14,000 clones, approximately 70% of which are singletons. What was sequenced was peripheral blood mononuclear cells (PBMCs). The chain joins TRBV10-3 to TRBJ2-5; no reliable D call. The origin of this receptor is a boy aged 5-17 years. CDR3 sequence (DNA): TGTGCCATCAGTGAGAGTACAGAAGAGACCCAGTACTTC. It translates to CAISESTEETQYF.